One sample yielded the 8 T cell receptor beta chains listed below, sequenced in a study of T cells in Graves' hyperthyroidism and ophthalmopathy. Amplification targeted TCR beta CDR3 regions from RNA transcripts. Initially, a first-round RT-PCR of the TCR CDR3 employed the HTBI primer set. TCRdb re-derived calls from the multiplex PCR reads in MiXCR, one entry per CDR3 protein. The sample holds 650,000 to 700,000 distinct CDR3 sequences, around 15% seen once. The sequenced sample consisted of blood. The source of these receptors is a man over 45 with Graves' hyperthyroidism.

This clonotype was detected ten times or more. The J gene is TRBJ2-3, the V gene TRBV12-3 or TRBV12-4; possible D gene TRBD2, 5 bases. The CDR3 spans 12 residues. The ends were cut back, 3 bases at V and 7 bases at J, with 8 bases in the middle. DNA for the CDR3: TGTGCCAGCAGTTTGGGAGCGCATACGCAGTATTTT. Its translation: CASSLGAHTQYF.

This clonotype has just a few counts. V usage is TRBV29-1 and J usage is TRBJ2-2; perhaps TRBD1 as D (5 bases). CDR1 and CDR2 (germline): SQVTM, ANQGSEA. This CDR3 spans 13 amino acids. Between the trimmed V and J ends, which lost 7 bases and 5 bases, there was a span of 14 bases. In DNA, the CDR3 is TGCAGCGCGGTGTGGGCAGGGACCGGGGAGCTGTTTTTT. It codes for CSAVWAGTGELFF.

There are many counts of this clonotype. V and J are TRBV6-1 and TRBJ2-1; 9 bases map to TRBD2. The CDR3 length is 15 residues. Germline V lookup: CDR1 MNHNS, CDR2 SASEGT. V gave up 5 bases and J gave up 7 bases; unmatched junction bases: 9. The CDR3 region has the DNA TGTGCCAGCAGTCCCCTAGCGGGAAGGAGGAATGAGCAGTTCTTC. This gives the protein CASSPLAGRRNEQFF.

V usage is TRBV6-5 and J usage is TRBJ2-5; the match to TRBD1 covers 8 bases. Germline CDR1 MNHEY, CDR2 SVGAGI. The length of the CDR3 is 15 residues. V was clipped by 3 bases and J by 5 bases; unmatched bases: 8. The CDR3 here is CASSYTKTGDETQYF. The CDR3 DNA reads as TGTGCCAGCAGTTATACAAAGACAGGGGACGAGACCCAGTACTTC.

This chain links TRBV5-1 with TRBJ2-1; the match to TRBD2 covers 12 bases. The J segment lost 15 bases and the V segment lost 0 bases, leaving 10 bases of the junction unmatched. Germline V gives CDR1 SGHRS, CDR2 YFSETQ. The CDR3 contains 15 residues. This chain's CDR3 is CASSLDLAGGKVRFF. In nucleotides, the CDR3 is TGCGCCAGCAGCTTGGACCTAGCGGGAGGGAAGGTGCGGTTCTTC.

The sample holds a few counts of this clonotype. The chain has TRBV3-1 and TRBJ1-5; D is ambiguous. Germline loops: CDR1 LGHDT, CDR2 YNNKEL (reference sequence). Trimming removed 2 bases from V and 2 bases from J, with 7 bases in between. This CDR3 has 14 amino acids. The chain's CDR3 is CASSQRNGNQPQHF. In DNA, the CDR3 is TGTGCCAGCAGCCAAAGAAATGGCAATCAGCCCCAGCATTTT.

This clonotype was found a few times. The chain joins TRBV29-1 to TRBJ1-2, with 8 bases fitting TRBD1. The V and J ends lost 3 bases and 8 bases, in that order; junction bases with no gene match: 8. CDR1 is SQVTM and CDR2 is ANQGSEA in the germline V gene. The CDR3 is 13 amino acids. This chain's CDR3 is CSVDQGAGGGYTF. The CDR3 region has the DNA TGCAGCGTTGACCAGGGGGCTGGAGGAGGCTACACCTTC.

This clonotype was picked up many times. The chain has TRBV10-3 and TRBJ2-1; D may be TRBD1 (5 bases). The CDR3 totals 13 residues. Deletions cut 2 bases from V and 5 bases from J, with 7 bases between. CDR1 and CDR2 from the germline V gene are ENHRY and SYGVKD. CDR3 DNA: TGTGCCATCAGTGAGGGGGCTGACAATGAGCAGTTCTTC. It specifies CAISEGADNEQFF.